The source of this TCR beta chain is a study of CD8+ T cells in alopecia areata. Study observations and caveats: Resident alphabeta T cells of normal skin are also sequenced in scalp samples. The study found higher clonality in lesional than normal scalp, especially in alopecia totalis/universalis. With patients, TCR sharing proved less clear than in mice, a difference possibly related to HLA.

The CDR3 totals 14 residues. The J segment lost 3 bases and the V segment lost 7 bases, leaving 6 bases of the junction unmatched. Germline CDR1 and CDR2: SQVTM and ANQGSEA. Isolation of CD4+ and CD8+ T cells from PBMCs was achieved by sorting. Isolated RNA was reverse transcribed into cDNA used as the sequencing template. Here immunoSEQ multiplex PCR was the method, and the copy in TCRdb shows in-frame clones only, minus some. This table holds roughly 200,000 clones, around three fifths found once. For this clone: Its matching antigen is unknown.

The sequenced sample consisted of CD8+ T cells sorted from blood. The chain links TRBV29-1 to TRBJ2-1, with 10 positions matching TRBD2. The receptor comes from a human donor in good health. CDR3 sequence reads: CSAVAGGIYNEQFF. The CDR3 region has the DNA TGCAGCGCCGTAGCGGGGGGAATCTACAATGAGCAGTTCTTC.